These 21 T cell receptor beta chains were sequenced from one sample in a study of T cells in Graves' hyperthyroidism and ophthalmopathy. RNA transcripts were the template for amplifying TCR beta CDR3 regions. The HTBI primer set served for first-round RT-PCR of the TCR CDR3. TCRdb re-called the multiplex PCR reads through MiXCR, storing one row per CDR3 protein. This sample has about 640,000 distinct CDR3 sequences, with 13% to 15% found just once. The sequenced sample was blood. These receptors were obtained from a woman aged 50 to 65 with Graves' ophthalmopathy.

This clonotype turned up a few times. V is TRBV19 and J is TRBJ2-4; no reliable D call. The V and J ends lost 4 bases and 0 bases respectively, with 13 bases between them. Germline V lookup: CDR1 LNHDA, CDR2 SQIVND (reference sequence). The CDR3 has 16 amino acids. The chain's CDR3 is CASSTPSPGAKNIQYF. Written as DNA, the CDR3 is TGTGCCAGTAGTACCCCTTCCCCAGGAGCCAAAAACATTCAGTACTTC. Using reference TRBV19 and TRBJ2-4 for the parts outside the CDR3, the full variable domain is DGGITQSPKYLFRKEGQNVTLSCEQNLNHDAMYWYRQDPGQGLRLIYYSQIVNDFQKGDIAEGYSVSREKKESFPLTVTSAQKNPTAFYLCASSTPSPGAKNIQYFGAGTRLSVL.

Ten or more counts support this clonotype. The rearrangement links TRBV3-1 to TRBJ2-3, with D hard to call. The germline V gene encodes CDR1 LGHDT and CDR2 YNNKEL (reference sequence). Trimming left V 0 bases short and J 5 bases short, with 12 bases between. This CDR3 is built from 15 residues. In nucleotides, the CDR3 is TGTGCCAGCAGCCAAGATCCACGGCGGATAGATACGCAGTATTTT. As protein: CASSQDPRRIDTQYF.

There are many counts of this clonotype. This sequence joins TRBV20-1 and TRBJ2-7; D might be TRBD2 (5 bases). Germline CDR1 and CDR2: DFQATT and SNEGSKA (reference sequence). This CDR3 has 15 residues. Between the trimmed V and J ends, which lost 2 bases and 6 bases, there was a span of 20 bases. The CDR3 DNA reads TGCAGTGCTAGAAGAAGAGGGCGGAGGTTCTCCGAGCAGTACTTC. Protein product: CSARRRGRRFSEQYF.

This clonotype was counted many times. V and J are TRBV9 and TRBJ2-7, with 11 bases identical to TRBD2. CDR3 length equals 16 residues. Per the germline V gene, CDR1 is SGDLS and CDR2 is YYNGEE. With 3 bases clipped from V and 1 base from J, the junction kept 6 bases outside the gene matches. The CDR3 protein is CASSAAGLAESYEQYF. CDR3 coding DNA: TGTGCCAGCAGCGCCGCGGGACTAGCGGAATCCTACGAGCAGTACTTC. The whole variable domain, remainder taken from reference TRBV9 and TRBJ2-7, is DSGVTQTPKHLITATGQRVTLRCSPRSGDLSVYWYQQSLDQGLQFLIQYYNGEERAKGNILERFSAQQFPDLHSELNLSSLELGDSALYFCASSAAGLAESYEQYFGPGTRLTVT.

The rearrangement uses TRBV18 and TRBJ2-6, with D possibly called TRBD1 or TRBD2 (6 bases each). Germline V gene lookup returns CDR1 KGHSH and CDR2 LQKENI. Trimming left V 2 bases short and J 3 bases short, with 14 bases between. This CDR3 contains 17 residues. CDR3 DNA sequence: TGTGCCAGCTCACCAATCGGGGGCGCAGGTGGGGCCAACGTCCTGACTTTC. Protein product: CASSPIGGAGGANVLTF.

This clonotype was observed at least ten times. This sequence joins TRBV11-1 and TRBJ2-3; D is possibly TRBD1 or TRBD2 (5 bases each). The CDR3 has 16 residues. Trimming removed 6 bases at V and 2 bases at J, with 18 bases between. Per germline, CDR1 SGHAT and CDR2 FQDESV (reference sequence). The DNA for the CDR3 is TGTGCCAGCAGAACTACTCGAGAGGGGTTCACAGATACGCAGTATTTT. It is translated as CASRTTREGFTDTQYF. Supplemented by reference TRBV11-1 and TRBJ2-3, the full variable domain reads EAEVAQSPRYKITEKSQAVAFWCDPISGHATLYWYRQILGQGPELLVQFQDESVVDDSQLPKDRFSAERLKGVDSTLKIQPAELGDSAMYLCASRTTREGFTDTQYFGPGTRLTVL.

This clonotype was seen only a few times. The V call is TRBV27, the J call TRBJ1-2, with a tentative D call TRBD1 (6 bases). Germline loops: CDR1 MNHEY, CDR2 SMNVEV (reference sequence). The ends were cut back, 10 bases at V and 1 base at J, with 16 bases in the middle. This CDR3 contains 14 residues. This CDR3 is CATREGGNNYGYTF. As DNA, the CDR3 is TGTGCCACACGGGAAGGGGGTAATAACTATGGCTACACCTTC.

The rearrangement joins TRBV4-1 to TRBJ2-1, with D tentatively TRBD2 (6 bases). Trimming pared 1 base from V and 0 bases from J, leaving 13 bases between. The CDR3 consists of 17 residues. In germline, CDR1 is MGHRA, CDR2 YSYEKL. For the CDR3, the DNA is TGCGCCAGCAGCCAAGGGAGGGCTACTAGCTCCTACAATGAGCAGTTCTTC. Its translation: CASSQGRATSSYNEQFF.

The rearrangement links TRBV15 to TRBJ1-1; D uncertain. The CDR3 runs to 12 residues. V lost 2 bases and J 1 base, leaving 2 bases between the germline ends. Germline V lookup: CDR1 LNHNV, CDR2 YYDKDF (reference sequence). The CDR3 DNA reads as TGTGCCACCAGCAGAAGGAACACTGAAGCTTTCTTT. Its protein product is CATSRRNTEAFF.

In this sample, this clonotype turned up many times. The chain recombines TRBV4-3 with TRBJ2-3; TRBD2 matches 13 bases. Germline-derived CDR1 and CDR2 are LGHNA and YSLEER. There are 17 residues in the CDR3. V lost 3 bases and J lost 1; bases outside the gene matches: 4. Here the CDR3 reads CASSQRTSGRGTDTQYF. The CDR3 DNA is TGCGCCAGCAGCCAGCGGACTAGCGGGAGAGGCACAGATACGCAGTATTTT.

CDR3 in amino acids: CASSTALGSDTQYF. The DNA of the CDR3 is TGTGCCAGCTCAACCGCCCTTGGTTCGGATACGCAGTATTTT. The chain joins TRBV18 to TRBJ2-3, with D hard to call. The CDR3 has 14 residues. V gave up 5 bases and J gave up 6 bases, with 15 bases separating them. Germline V lookup: CDR1 KGHSH, CDR2 LQKENI.

V gene TRBV6-2 or TRBV6-3 combines with J gene TRBJ2-1; the D is unclear. There are 13 residues in the CDR3. Germline V gene data show CDR1 as MNHEY and CDR2 as SVGEGT. The V end lost 6 bases, the J end lost 7 bases, and 13 bases lay between the germline ends. CDR3 region: CASRYHSQNEQFF. The DNA of the CDR3 is TGTGCCAGCAGGTACCACAGCCAGAATGAGCAGTTCTTC.

This clonotype was recorded at least ten times. The genes are TRBV12-3 or TRBV12-4 and TRBJ1-2, with D maybe TRBD1 (6 bases). CDR3 size: 14 residues. The V end was cut by 7 bases, the J end by 5 bases, with 17 bases between. Written as DNA, the CDR3 is TGTGCCAGCAAACCCGGGGGCAGGAGATATGGCTACACCTTC. Its protein product is CASKPGGRRYGYTF.

This clonotype was counted at least ten times. The chain couples TRBV18 to TRBJ1-1; D gene unclear. The CDR3 is 15 amino acids. Trimming removed 1 base at V and 3 bases at J, with 12 bases between. Germline V lookup: CDR1 KGHSH, CDR2 LQKENI. CDR3 coding DNA: TGTGCCAGCTCACCACTAGGAGGAGAGGACACTGAAGCTTTCTTT. Its translation is CASSPLGGEDTEAFF.

This clonotype appeared a few times. The chain has TRBV19 and TRBJ2-7; 7 bases are a match to TRBD1. The germline CDR1 and CDR2 sequences are LNHDA and SQIVND (reference sequence). This CDR3 contains 14 residues. Germline trimming cut 4 bases from V and 3 bases from J; bases unmatched to any gene: 6. The CDR3: CASSTTGTVYEQYF. The DNA for the CDR3 is TGTGCCAGTAGTACCACCGGGACAGTCTACGAGCAGTACTTC.

This clonotype was seen at least ten times. The chain combines TRBV7-2 with TRBJ1-6; D possibly corresponds to TRBD1 (5 bases). CDR1 and CDR2 (germline): SGHTA, FQGNSA. CDR3 size: 15 residues. Trimming left V 0 bases short and J 7 bases short, with 10 bases between. This CDR3 is CASSLAPGPNSPLHF. CDR3 in DNA: TGTGCCAGCAGCTTAGCCCCGGGACCCAATTCACCCCTCCACTTT.

This clonotype was counted many times. This chain uses TRBV28 with TRBJ2-7, with unresolved D. Trimming removed 5 bases at V and 2 bases at J, with 7 bases between. The CDR3 loop spans 12 amino acids. Germline V gene sequence: CDR1 MDHEN, CDR2 SYDVKM. The chain's CDR3 is CASSTPAYEQYF. CDR3 nucleotides: TGTGCCAGCAGTACCCCCGCCTACGAGCAGTACTTC.

Notes on this clonotype: A much larger clone lies a single base off, so this may be a read error. The conserved closing phenylalanine or tryptophan is absent in this CDR3, likely reflecting a read error. The V call is TRBV9, the J call TRBJ2-6; 7 bases are a match to TRBD2. Per germline, CDR1 SGDLS and CDR2 YYNGEE. Unmatched junction bases numbered 1, after V lost 1 base and J lost 0 bases. This CDR3 spans 16 amino acids. CDR3 sequence: CASSVRGDSGANVLTS. CDR3 bases: TGTGCCAGCAGCGTACGGGGGGACTCTGGGGCCAACGTCCTGACTTCC.

Ten or more counts support this clonotype. This chain connects TRBV13 to TRBJ1-1, with D uncertain. The V end was cut by 6 bases, the J end by 0 bases, with 14 bases between. The V gene's germline CDR1 is PRHDT and CDR2 FYEKMQ (reference sequence). CDR3 length: 15 residues. The CDR3 reads CASRGWGEMNTEAFF. The CDR3 DNA is TGTGCCAGCAGAGGGTGGGGAGAAATGAACACTGAAGCTTTCTTT.

At least ten counts were recorded for this clonotype. The chain has TRBV7-2 and TRBJ1-2; D perhaps matches TRBD1 (5 bases). This CDR3 is 13 amino acids long. Trimming stripped 5 bases from V and 6 bases from J, with 13 bases between. Per germline, CDR1 SGHTA and CDR2 FQGNSA. The chain's CDR3 is CASSDRQMDGYTF. The CDR3 DNA follows: TGTGCCAGCAGCGATCGACAGATGGATGGCTACACCTTC.

This clonotype was counted ten times or more. The chain joins TRBV7-2 to TRBJ2-1; no reliable D call. Per germline, CDR1 SGHTA and CDR2 FQGNSA. This CDR3 has 16 residues. Trimming left V 0 bases short and J 9 bases short, with 18 bases between. CDR3 sequence: CASSLASTAALGEQFF. CDR3 in DNA: TGTGCCAGCAGCTTAGCGAGCACAGCCGCCTTGGGTGAGCAGTTCTTC. Drawing the rest from reference TRBV7-2 and TRBJ2-1, the complete variable domain is GAGVSQSPSNKVTEKGKDVELRCDPISGHTALYWYRQSLGQGLEFLIYFQGNSAPDKSGLPSDRFSAERTGGSVSTLTIQRTQQEDSAVYLCASSLASTAALGEQFFGPGTRLTVL.